These T cell receptor beta chains were read from a single sample in a study of cytomegalovirus exposure and HLA in healthy donors. TCRdb's table, derived via immunoSEQ multiplex PCR, lists solely in-frame clones and lacks some. The sample lists about 150,000 clones, around 90% occurring once. Specimen: PBMCs. Every receptor here comes from a woman in her thirties or forties in good health and CMV-seronegative. Each CDR3 is given with its conserved first and last residue. Each record gives: clone size, V gene, D gene, J gene, CDR3 protein, CDR3 DNA. D genes are given only for firm matches. Size tells how often a clone was seen (once, few, many) or the class of an expanded clone, and some rows leave it out.

size: .; V: TRBV4-1; D: TRBD1; J: TRBJ1-2; CDR3: CASSQGGGVGYGYTF; DNA: TGCGCCAGCAGCCAAGGAGGGGGCGTTGGCTATGGCTACACCTTC
size: .; V: TRBV28; D: .; J: TRBJ1-4; CDR3: CASSLSQRREKLFF; DNA: TGTGCCAGCAGTTTAAGTCAGAGGCGCGAAAAACTGTTTTTT
size: .; V: TRBV19; D: TRBD1; J: TRBJ1-1; CDR3: CASSAGTGGSAFF; DNA: TGTGCCAGTAGTGCTGGGACAGGCGGTTCGGCTTTCTTT
size: .; V: TRBV7-7; D: TRBD2; J: TRBJ2-3; CDR3: CASSSSGLAGGTDTQYF; DNA: TGTGCCAGCAGCTCCTCGGGACTAGCGGGAGGCACAGATACGCAGTATTTT
size: .; V: TRBV6-1; D: TRBD1; J: TRBJ1-5; CDR3: CASSEVETGYSNQPQHF; DNA: TGTGCCAGCAGTGAAGTGGAGACAGGGTATAGCAATCAGCCCCAGCATTTT
size: once; V: TRBV5-6; D: TRBD2; J: TRBJ2-5; CDR3: CASSPPTSGVETQYF; DNA: TGTGCCAGCAGCCCCCCGACTAGCGGGGTAGAGACCCAGTACTTC
size: .; V: TRBV11-2; D: .; J: TRBJ2-1; CDR3: CASSLGRRTGRNEQFF; DNA: TGTGCCAGCAGCTTAGGCCGCAGGACTGGGCGGAATGAGCAGTTCTTC
size: .; V: TRBV2; D: TRBD1; J: TRBJ1-4; CDR3: CASRPRSGQGLFF; DNA: TGTGCCAGCAGACCCAGAAGCGGACAGGGGCTGTTTTTT
size: .; V: TRBV9; D: .; J: TRBJ2-1; CDR3: CASSVHPWESDEQFF; DNA: TGTGCCAGCAGCGTACACCCTTGGGAGTCCGATGAGCAGTTCTTC
size: .; V: TRBV11-3; D: .; J: TRBJ2-1; CDR3: CASSLGAGRYNEQFF; DNA: TGTGCCAGCAGCTTAGGCGCGGGGCGTTACAATGAGCAGTTCTTC
size: .; V: TRBV30; D: TRBD1; J: TRBJ1-2; CDR3: CAWRDTGGGGYTF; DNA: TGTGCCTGGAGAGATACAGGGGGCGGCGGCTACACCTTC
size: .; V: TRBV5-4; D: .; J: TRBJ2-2; CDR3: CASRTYMEGTGELFF; DNA: TGTGCCAGCAGGACTTACATGGAAGGCACCGGGGAGCTGTTTTTT
size: .; V: TRBV27; D: TRBD1; J: TRBJ2-7; CDR3: CASSLTGPYEQYF; DNA: TGTGCCAGCAGTTTGACAGGGCCCTACGAGCAGTACTTC
size: .; V: TRBV11-1; D: TRBD1; J: TRBJ2-5; CDR3: CASSSGTVIGETQYF; DNA: TGTGCCAGCAGCTCAGGGACAGTGATTGGAGAGACCCAGTACTTC
size: .; V: TRBV18; D: TRBD1; J: TRBJ1-2; CDR3: CASSPIETGFVGYTF; DNA: TGTGCCAGCTCACCGATCGAGACAGGGTTTGTGGGCTACACCTTC
size: .; V: TRBV7-9; D: TRBD1; J: TRBJ2-5; CDR3: CASSGRDRVETQYF; DNA: TGTGCCAGCAGCGGCCGGGACAGGGTTGAGACCCAGTACTTC
size: .; V: TRBV7-9; D: .; J: TRBJ2-6; CDR3: CASSLGGFGANVLTF; DNA: TGTGCCAGCAGCTTAGGAGGGTTTGGGGCCAACGTCCTGACTTTC
size: .; V: TRBV30; D: TRBD1; J: TRBJ1-1; CDR3: CAWTGQGSTEAFF; DNA: TGTGCCTGGACGGGACAGGGGTCAACTGAAGCTTTCTTT
size: .; V: TRBV6-5; D: .; J: TRBJ2-1; CDR3: CASSYSLDNEQFF; DNA: TGTGCCAGCAGTTACTCACTTGACAATGAGCAGTTCTTC
size: .; V: TRBV5-1; D: .; J: TRBJ1-3; CDR3: CASSLGVVGPSSGNTIYF; DNA: TGCGCCAGCAGCTTGGGAGTGGTGGGCCCCAGCTCTGGAAACACCATATATTTT
size: .; V: TRBV7-6; D: .; J: TRBJ2-3; CDR3: CASSHSLTSTDTQYF; DNA: TGTGCCAGCAGCCATTCTCTTACTAGCACAGATACGCAGTATTTT
size: .; V: TRBV5-8; D: .; J: TRBJ2-7; CDR3: CASIPRYEQYF; DNA: TGTGCCAGCATTCCGCGCTACGAGCAGTACTTC
size: few; V: TRBV5-8; D: TRBD2; J: TRBJ2-1; CDR3: CASSSRLAGDNEQFF; DNA: TGTGCCAGCAGCTCCCGGCTAGCGGGAGACAATGAGCAGTTCTTC
size: .; V: TRBV29-1; D: TRBD2; J: TRBJ2-2; CDR3: CSVGKGGRTGELFF; DNA: TGCAGCGTGGGTAAGGGAGGGCGGACCGGGGAGCTGTTTTTT
size: .; V: TRBV7-9; D: .; J: TRBJ1-3; CDR3: CSSSPQGPDSGNTIYF; DNA: TGTTCCAGCAGCCCACAGGGCCCTGACTCTGGAAACACCATATATTTT
size: .; V: TRBV5-1; D: .; J: TRBJ2-1; CDR3: CASTDSLDYNEQFF; DNA: TGCGCCAGCACCGACTCCCTTGACTACAATGAGCAGTTCTTC
size: .; V: TRBV27; D: TRBD1; J: TRBJ1-2; CDR3: CASSANRGGNYGYTF; DNA: TGTGCCAGCAGTGCTAACAGGGGTGGTAACTATGGCTACACCTTC
size: once; V: TRBV5-1; D: TRBD2; J: TRBJ2-7; CDR3: CASTGTSGNEQYF; DNA: TGCGCCAGCACCGGGACTAGCGGCAACGAGCAGTACTTC
size: .; V: TRBV6-1; D: TRBD2; J: TRBJ2-3; CDR3: CASTLLAGGSDTQYF; DNA: TGTGCCAGCACCCTACTAGCGGGAGGATCAGATACGCAGTATTTT
size: .; V: TRBV21-1; D: .; J: TRBJ2-7; CDR3: CASSKSREKKYEQYF; DNA: TGTGCCAGCAGCAAGTCGCGGGAGAAGAAGTACGAGCAGTACTTC
size: few; V: TRBV6-5; D: TRBD1; J: TRBJ1-6; CDR3: CASSPSTGLNSPLHF; DNA: TGTGCCAGCAGTCCCTCGACAGGGTTGAATTCACCCCTCCACTTT
size: .; V: TRBV2; D: TRBD2; J: TRBJ2-5; CDR3: CASSETSGSGQETQYF; DNA: TGTGCCAGCAGTGAAACTAGCGGGAGTGGCCAAGAGACCCAGTACTTC
size: once; V: TRBV7-9; D: .; J: TRBJ1-1; CDR3: CASSSQTTPGAFF; DNA: TGTGCCAGCAGCTCCCAGACGACCCCCGGGGCTTTCTTT
size: once; V: TRBV23-1; D: .; J: TRBJ2-5; CDR3: CASSRLQETQYF; DNA: TGCGCCAGCAGTCGTCTACAAGAGACCCAGTACTTC
size: .; V: TRBV19; D: .; J: TRBJ1-2; CDR3: CASTPGQGANYGYTF; DNA: TGTGCCAGTACCCCGGGACAAGGAGCTAACTATGGCTACACCTTC
size: .; V: TRBV7-8; D: .; J: TRBJ2-7; CDR3: CASSLGGGYRKYEQYF; DNA: TGTGCCAGCAGCTTAGGAGGGGGTTACAGAAAATACGAGCAGTACTTC
size: .; V: TRBV9; D: .; J: TRBJ2-7; CDR3: CASSPEGNYEQYF; DNA: TGTGCCAGCAGCCCCGAGGGCAATTACGAGCAGTACTTC
size: once; V: TRBV7-2; D: TRBD2; J: TRBJ2-7; CDR3: CASSLDPLAGGAYEQYF; DNA: TGTGCCAGCAGCTTAGACCCGCTAGCGGGTGGTGCCTACGAGCAGTACTTC
size: .; V: TRBV27; D: TRBD1; J: TRBJ2-7; CDR3: CASRSPGTGVYEQYF; DNA: TGTGCCAGCAGATCCCCCGGGACAGGGGTCTACGAGCAGTACTTC
size: .; V: TRBV4-3; D: .; J: TRBJ2-1; CDR3: CASSQDGSPSYNEQFF; DNA: TGCGCCAGCAGCCAAGATGGCTCTCCCTCCTACAATGAGCAGTTCTTC
size: once; V: TRBV13; D: TRBD1; J: TRBJ2-6; CDR3: CASSSWDRTAGANVLTF; DNA: TGTGCCAGCAGCTCATGGGACAGGACAGCAGGGGCCAACGTCCTGACTTTC
size: .; V: TRBV7-9; D: .; J: TRBJ2-3; CDR3: CSSSPNLAGHTDTQYF; DNA: TGTTCCAGCAGCCCAAATTTGGCGGGCCACACAGATACGCAGTATTTT
size: .; V: TRBV7-2; D: .; J: TRBJ2-7; CDR3: CASSLDRHLAYEQYF; DNA: TGTGCCAGCAGCTTAGACAGACACCTTGCTTACGAGCAGTACTTC
size: .; V: TRBV7-2; D: .; J: TRBJ2-2; CDR3: CASSLGRATGELFF; DNA: TGTGCCAGCAGCTTAGGCAGGGCGACCGGGGAGCTGTTTTTT
size: .; V: TRBV9; D: TRBD2; J: TRBJ2-3; CDR3: CASSVRLAGYQYF; DNA: TGTGCCAGCAGCGTGAGACTAGCGGGATATCAGTATTTT
size: .; V: TRBV7-9; D: TRBD1; J: TRBJ1-4; CDR3: CASSAGQGAATNEKLFF; DNA: TGTGCCAGCAGCGCGGGACAGGGGGCGGCAACTAATGAAAAACTGTTTTTT
size: .; V: TRBV7-7; D: TRBD1; J: TRBJ2-3; CDR3: CASSSGGPDTQYF; DNA: TGTGCTAGCAGTTCAGGGGGCCCAGATACGCAGTATTTT
size: .; V: TRBV2; D: .; J: TRBJ2-7; CDR3: CASIKGRGYEQYF; DNA: TGTGCCAGCATAAAGGGGCGCGGTTACGAGCAGTACTTC
size: .; V: TRBV19; D: .; J: TRBJ1-2; CDR3: CASTRTANYGYTF; DNA: TGTGCCAGTACTCGGACAGCTAACTATGGCTACACCTTC
size: .; V: TRBV28; D: TRBD1; J: TRBJ1-1; CDR3: CASIYGGGQGAQHGAFF; DNA: TGTGCCAGCATTTATGGGGGGGGGCAGGGGGCGCAACATGGAGCTTTCTTT
size: .; V: TRBV5-6; D: TRBD2; J: TRBJ2-7; CDR3: CASNLAGATLSYEQYF; DNA: TGTGCCAGCAACCTAGCGGGGGCTACACTCTCCTACGAGCAGTACTTC
size: .; V: TRBV7-9; D: TRBD2; J: TRBJ2-1; CDR3: CSSSLLAGWGNEQFF; DNA: TGTTCCAGCAGCTTATTAGCGGGGTGGGGCAATGAGCAGTTCTTC
size: once; V: TRBV25-1; D: .; J: TRBJ1-6; CDR3: CASSEVSNSPLHF; DNA: TGTGCCAGCAGTGAAGTTAGTAATTCACCCCTCCACTTT
size: once; V: TRBV5-1; D: .; J: TRBJ2-5; CDR3: CASSLLLDEAQYF; DNA: TGCGCCAGCAGCTTGCTACTAGATGAGGCCCAGTACTTC
size: .; V: TRBV27; D: .; J: TRBJ2-7; CDR3: CASSFRGLTYEQYF; DNA: TGTGCCAGCAGTTTCAGGGGTTTGACCTACGAGCAGTACTTC
size: few; V: TRBV7-9; D: TRBD1; J: TRBJ2-7; CDR3: CSSRRDRVFGGGNYEQYF; DNA: TGTTCCAGCCGCCGGGACAGGGTTTTTGGGGGTGGTAACTACGAGCAGTACTTC